One TCR beta chain is described in this entry. The entry originates in a study of blood T cell repertoires in COVID-19. Overall study: COVID-19 samples from acute and convalescent phases originated in the United States, Italy and Spain. T cells, B-cell-depleted T cells, or PBMCs supplied cDNA or gDNA.

V lost 3 bases and J lost 12; bases outside the gene matches: 2. CDR1 is SGDLS, CDR2 YYNGEE, per germline. This CDR3 comprises 12 residues. As processed by the authors: Amplification with reference gene primers provided the estimates of nucleated cell counts. Generated by immunoSEQ multiplex PCR, the TCRdb table keeps only in-frame clones and is missing some. The V and J calls and clone size are taken from that table; D and trimming were inferred from the DNA. The sample contains 20,000 to 25,000 clones, about nine tenths of which appear only once. The source is a woman between 65 and 79 years old with active COVID-19. The rearrangement uses TRBV9 and TRBJ1-6, with TRBD1 matching 8 bases. Input material: peripheral blood. Here the CDR3 reads CASSGQGLPLHF. The DNA for the CDR3 is TGTGCCAGCAGCGGACAGGGGTTACCCCTCCACTTT.